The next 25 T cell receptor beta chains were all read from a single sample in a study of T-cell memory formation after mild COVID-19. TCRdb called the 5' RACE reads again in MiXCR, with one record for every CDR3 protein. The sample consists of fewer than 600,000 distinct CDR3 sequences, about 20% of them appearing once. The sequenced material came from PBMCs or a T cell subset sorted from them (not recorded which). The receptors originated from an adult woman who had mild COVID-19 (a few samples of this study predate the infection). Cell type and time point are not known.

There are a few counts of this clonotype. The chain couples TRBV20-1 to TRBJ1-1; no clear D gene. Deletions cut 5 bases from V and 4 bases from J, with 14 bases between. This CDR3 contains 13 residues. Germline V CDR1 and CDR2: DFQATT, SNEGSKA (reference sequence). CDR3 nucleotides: TGCAGTGCTTCATCAGCCTCGGGCACTGAAGCTTTCTTT. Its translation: CSASSASGTEAFF.

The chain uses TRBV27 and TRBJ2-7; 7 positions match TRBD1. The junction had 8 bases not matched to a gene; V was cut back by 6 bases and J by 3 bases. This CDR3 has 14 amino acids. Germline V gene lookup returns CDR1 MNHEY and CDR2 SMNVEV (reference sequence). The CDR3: CASRSGQAFYEQYF. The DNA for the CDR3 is TGTGCCAGCAGATCAGGACAGGCCTTCTACGAGCAGTACTTC.

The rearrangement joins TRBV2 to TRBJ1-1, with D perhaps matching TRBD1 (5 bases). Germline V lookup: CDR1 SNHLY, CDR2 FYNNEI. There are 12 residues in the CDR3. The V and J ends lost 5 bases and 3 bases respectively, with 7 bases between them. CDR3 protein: CASSKGHTEAFF. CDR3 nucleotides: TGTGCCAGCAGTAAGGGGCACACTGAAGCTTTCTTT.

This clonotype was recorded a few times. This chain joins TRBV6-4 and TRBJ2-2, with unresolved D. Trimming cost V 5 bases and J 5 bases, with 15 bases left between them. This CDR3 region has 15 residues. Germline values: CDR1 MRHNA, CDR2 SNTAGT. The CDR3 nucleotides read TGTGCCAGCAGTCCCTCGGCCTCCTGGACCGGGGAGCTGTTTTTT. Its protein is CASSPSASWTGELFF.

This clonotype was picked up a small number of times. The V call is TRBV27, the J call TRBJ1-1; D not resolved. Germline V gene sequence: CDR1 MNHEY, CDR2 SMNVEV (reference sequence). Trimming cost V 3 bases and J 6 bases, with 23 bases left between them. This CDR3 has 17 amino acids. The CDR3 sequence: CASSFLSFGRLSPEAFF. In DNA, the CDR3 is TGTGCCAGCAGTTTTCTAAGCTTCGGACGACTAAGTCCTGAAGCTTTCTTT.

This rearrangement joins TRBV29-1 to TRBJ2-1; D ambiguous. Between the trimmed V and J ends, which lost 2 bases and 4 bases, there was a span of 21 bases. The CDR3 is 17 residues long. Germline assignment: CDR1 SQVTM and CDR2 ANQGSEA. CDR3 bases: TGCAGCGTTGAAATCGGGTCTACGATGAGCCAATACAATGAGCAGTTCTTC. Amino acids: CSVEIGSTMSQYNEQFF.

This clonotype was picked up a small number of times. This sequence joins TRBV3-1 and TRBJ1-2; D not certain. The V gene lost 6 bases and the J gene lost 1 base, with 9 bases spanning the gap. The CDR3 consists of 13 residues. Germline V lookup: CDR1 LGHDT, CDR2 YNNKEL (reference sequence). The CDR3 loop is CASRQSRNYGYTF. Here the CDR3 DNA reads TGTGCCAGCAGACAGTCTCGTAACTATGGCTACACCTTC.

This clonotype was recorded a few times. The CDR3: CASSLGQGVAQPQHF. CDR3 coding DNA: TGTGCCAGCAGCTTAGGACAGGGGGTAGCCCAGCCCCAGCATTTT. This rearrangement joins TRBV7-2 to TRBJ1-5; 9 positions agree with TRBD1. CDR1 is SGHTA and CDR2 is FQGNSA in the germline V gene. This CDR3 is built from 15 residues. V lost 1 base and J lost 7; bases outside the gene matches: 5.

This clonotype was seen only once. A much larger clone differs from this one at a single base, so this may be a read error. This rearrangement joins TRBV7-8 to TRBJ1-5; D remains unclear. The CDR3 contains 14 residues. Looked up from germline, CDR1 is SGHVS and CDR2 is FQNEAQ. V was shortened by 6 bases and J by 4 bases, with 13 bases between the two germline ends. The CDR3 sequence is CASRFDTGNQPQHF. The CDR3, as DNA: TGTGCCAGCAGATTCGACACGGGGAATCAGCCCCAGCATTTT.

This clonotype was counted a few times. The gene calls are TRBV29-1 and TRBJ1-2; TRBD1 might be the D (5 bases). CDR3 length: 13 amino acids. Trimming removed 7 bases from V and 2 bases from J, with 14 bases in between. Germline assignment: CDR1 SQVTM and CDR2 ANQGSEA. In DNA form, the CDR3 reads TGCAGCGCGGGGGGTCCGGAAAACTATGGCTACACCTTC. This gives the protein CSAGGPENYGYTF.

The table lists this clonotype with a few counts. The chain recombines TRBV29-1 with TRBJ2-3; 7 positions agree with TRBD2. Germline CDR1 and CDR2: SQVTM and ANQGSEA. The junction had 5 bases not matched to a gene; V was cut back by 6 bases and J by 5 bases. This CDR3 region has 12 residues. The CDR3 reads CSVAGAKDTQYF. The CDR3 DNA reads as TGCAGCGTCGCGGGAGCCAAAGATACGCAGTATTTT.

The CDR3 coding sequence is TGTGCCAGTAGTAAGGGGACCTCTGGAAACACCATATATTTT. This encodes CASSKGTSGNTIYF. The rearrangement links TRBV19 to TRBJ1-3; perhaps TRBD1 as D (5 bases). Germline-derived CDR1 and CDR2 are LNHDA and SQIVND (reference sequence). V was pared by 4 bases and J by 0 bases, with 7 bases between. The CDR3 runs to 14 residues.

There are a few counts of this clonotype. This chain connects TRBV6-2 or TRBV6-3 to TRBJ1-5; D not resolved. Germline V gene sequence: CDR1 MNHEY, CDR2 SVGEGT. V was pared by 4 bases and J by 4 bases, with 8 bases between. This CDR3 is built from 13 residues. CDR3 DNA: TGTGCCAGCAGTTTTTGGGAAAATCAGCCCCAGCATTTT. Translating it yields CASSFWENQPQHF.

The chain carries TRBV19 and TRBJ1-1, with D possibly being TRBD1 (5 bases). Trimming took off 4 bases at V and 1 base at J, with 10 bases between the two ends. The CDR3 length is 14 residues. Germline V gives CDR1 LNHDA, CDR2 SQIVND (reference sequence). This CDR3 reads CASSTRTRNTEAFF. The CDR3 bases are TGTGCCAGTAGTACTCGGACAAGGAACACTGAAGCTTTCTTT.

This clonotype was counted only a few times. The CDR3, as DNA: TGTGCCTGGACCAAGGGACTAGCCGCATCACAGCCCCAGTACTTC. It codes for CAWTKGLAASQPQYF. This chain links TRBV30 with TRBJ2-5, with 9 bases lining up with TRBD2. V was clipped by 4 bases and J by 9 bases; unmatched bases: 15. CDR1 is GTSNPN and CDR2 is SVGIG in the germline V gene (reference sequence). The CDR3 is 15 residues long. The full variable domain, with the rest looked up from reference TRBV30 and TRBJ2-5, is SQTIHQWPATLVQPVGSPLSLECTVEGTSNPNLYWYRQAAGRGLQLLFYSVGIGQISSEVPQNLSASRPQDRQFILSSKKLLLSDSGFYLCAWTKGLAASQPQYFGPGTRLLVL.

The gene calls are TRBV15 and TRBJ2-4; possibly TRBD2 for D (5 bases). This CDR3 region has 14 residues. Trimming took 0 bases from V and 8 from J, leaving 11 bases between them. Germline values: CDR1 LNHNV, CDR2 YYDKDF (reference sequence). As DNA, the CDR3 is TGTGCCACCAGCAGAGAGGGGAGCCTAGACATTCAGTACTTC. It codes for CATSREGSLDIQYF.

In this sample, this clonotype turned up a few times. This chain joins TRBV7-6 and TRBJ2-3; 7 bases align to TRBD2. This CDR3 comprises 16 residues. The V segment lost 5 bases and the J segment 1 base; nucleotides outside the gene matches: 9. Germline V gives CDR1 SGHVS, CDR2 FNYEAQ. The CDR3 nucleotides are TGTGCCAGCAGCCCAGACTTAGCGGGCGGCACAGATACGCAGTATTTT. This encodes CASSPDLAGGTDTQYF.

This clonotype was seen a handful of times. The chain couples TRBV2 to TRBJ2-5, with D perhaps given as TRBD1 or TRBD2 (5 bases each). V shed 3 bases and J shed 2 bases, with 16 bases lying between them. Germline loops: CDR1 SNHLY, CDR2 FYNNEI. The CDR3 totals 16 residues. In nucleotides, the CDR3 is TGTGCCAGCAGTGATTTCGGGCAGGGACCACAAGAGACCCAGTACTTC. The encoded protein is CASSDFGQGPQETQYF.

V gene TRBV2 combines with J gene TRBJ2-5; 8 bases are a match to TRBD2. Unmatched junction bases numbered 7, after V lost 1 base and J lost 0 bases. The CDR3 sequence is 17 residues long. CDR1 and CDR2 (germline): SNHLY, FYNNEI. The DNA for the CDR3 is TGTGCCAGCAGTGAAGGCTCGGCTAGCGGGTACCAAGAGACCCAGTACTTC. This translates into CASSEGSASGYQETQYF.

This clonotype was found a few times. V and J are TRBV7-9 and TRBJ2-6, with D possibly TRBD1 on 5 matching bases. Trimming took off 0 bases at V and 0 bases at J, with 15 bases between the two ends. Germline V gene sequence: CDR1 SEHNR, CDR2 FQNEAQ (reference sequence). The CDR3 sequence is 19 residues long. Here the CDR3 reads CASSLAMAGQPSGANVLTF. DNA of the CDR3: TGTGCCAGCAGCTTAGCGATGGCAGGACAACCCTCTGGGGCCAACGTCCTGACTTTC.

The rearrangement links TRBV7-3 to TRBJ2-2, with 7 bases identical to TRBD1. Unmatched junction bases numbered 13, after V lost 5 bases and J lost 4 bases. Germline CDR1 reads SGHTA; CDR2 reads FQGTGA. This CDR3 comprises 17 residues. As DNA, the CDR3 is TGTGCCAGCAGCCTAAATTTGGGACAGCCGGGCACCGGGGAGCTGTTTTTT. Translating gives CASSLNLGQPGTGELFF.

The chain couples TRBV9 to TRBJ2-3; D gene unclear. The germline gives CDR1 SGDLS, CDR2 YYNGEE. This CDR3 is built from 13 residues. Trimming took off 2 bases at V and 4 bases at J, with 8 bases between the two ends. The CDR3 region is CASSVGPPDTQYF. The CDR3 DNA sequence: TGTGCCAGCAGCGTCGGCCCGCCAGATACGCAGTATTTT.

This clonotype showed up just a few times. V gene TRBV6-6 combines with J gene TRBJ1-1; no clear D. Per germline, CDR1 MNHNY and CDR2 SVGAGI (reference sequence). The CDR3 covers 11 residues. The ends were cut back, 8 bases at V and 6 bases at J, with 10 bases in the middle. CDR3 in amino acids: CASESRSEAFF. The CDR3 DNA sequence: TGTGCCAGCGAGAGTAGGTCTGAAGCTTTCTTT.

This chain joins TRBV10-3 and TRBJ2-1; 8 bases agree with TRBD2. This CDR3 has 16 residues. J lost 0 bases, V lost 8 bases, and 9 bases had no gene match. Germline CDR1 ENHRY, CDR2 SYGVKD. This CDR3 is CAIRQSGGPSYNEQFF. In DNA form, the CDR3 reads TGTGCCATCCGTCAGTCGGGGGGGCCCTCCTACAATGAGCAGTTCTTC.

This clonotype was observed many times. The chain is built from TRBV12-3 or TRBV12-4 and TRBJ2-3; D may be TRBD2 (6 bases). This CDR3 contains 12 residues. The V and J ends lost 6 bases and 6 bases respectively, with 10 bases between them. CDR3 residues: CASRSSGDTQYF. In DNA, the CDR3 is TGTGCCAGCAGATCGAGCGGGGATACGCAGTATTTT.